This T cell receptor (beta chain) derives from a study of T cells in Graves' hyperthyroidism and ophthalmopathy. General study points: Ophthalmopathy cases were set apart from stable hyperthyroidism by a 13 V-J model. Prediction of ophthalmopathy progression came a median around 7.1 months pre-onset.

The CDR3 is 12 residues long. V gave up 5 bases and J gave up 4 bases, with 5 bases separating them. Germline CDR1 MNHNS, CDR2 SASEGT. Amplification of TCR beta CDR3 regions used RNA as the template. First-round RT-PCR targeting the TCR CDR3 was performed with the HTBI primer set. TCRdb reanalysed the multiplex PCR reads using MiXCR and keeps one entry per CDR3 protein. Here the sample spans some 700,000 distinct CDR3 sequences, 15% to 20% being singletons. When ophthalmopathy did not progress within 18 months, Graves' hyperthyroidism was considered stable. The study enrolled patients aged 18 to 65 with newly diagnosed hyperthyroidism of under 2 months' duration. This clonotype was observed many times. Its target is unknown.

The chain has TRBV6-1 and TRBJ1-4; D gene uncertain. The clonotype was recovered from a man in his fifties with Graves' hyperthyroidism. Sequencing was done on a sample of blood. The CDR3 region is CASSSLNEKLFF. CDR3 sequence (DNA): TGTGCCAGCAGTTCTCTTAATGAAAAACTGTTTTTT.